This passage covers 18 T cell receptor beta chains from one sample sequenced in a study of beta chain features in type 1 diabetes. Isolated RNA was reverse transcribed in full, so expressed TCRB transcripts were sequenced. Profiled with immunoSEQ multiplex PCR; TCRdb holds only in-frame clones, not every one. Here the sample spans about 330,000 clones, roughly 11% being singletons. Sequencing was performed on naive CD4+ T cells from blood. Receptors originate from a young woman in good health.

The chain joins TRBV15 to TRBJ1-2; 12 positions agree with TRBD1. The CDR3 loop spans 19 amino acids. V shed 0 bases and J 7 bases; nucleotides not matched to a gene: 15. CDR1 LNHNV and CDR2 YYDKDF come from the germline V gene (reference sequence). The CDR3 region has the DNA TGTGCCACCAGCAGAGATCTTGGGACAGGGGGCTTGGAGGCTTTTGGCTACACCTTC. This encodes CATSRDLGTGGLEAFGYTF.

The sample holds a few counts of this clone. The rearrangement joins TRBV5-1 to TRBJ2-2; 10 nucleotides line up with TRBD2. V lost 3 bases to trimming and J lost 4 bases; unmatched junction nucleotides: 6. The germline V gene has CDR1 SGHRS and CDR2 YFSETQ. The CDR3 consists of 16 residues. CDR3 sequence (DNA): TGCGCCAGCAGCTACCCTAGCGGGAGCGGCACCGGGGAGCTGTTTTTT. Protein product: CASSYPSGSGTGELFF.

The V gene is TRBV5-1, the J gene TRBJ2-7; 9 positions match TRBD1. This CDR3 has 15 amino acids. CDR1 and CDR2 from the germline V gene are SGHRS and YFSETQ. V trimming: 0 bases; J trimming: 3 bases; junction bases outside the gene matches: 4. The CDR3 is CASSLGGTGRYEQYF. The CDR3 nucleotides read TGCGCCAGCAGCTTGGGTGGGACAGGGCGCTACGAGCAGTACTTC.

The rearrangement joins TRBV13 to TRBJ2-7; D possibly corresponds to TRBD1 (6 bases). The CDR3 is made up of 14 amino acids. The V end lost 7 bases, the J end lost 0 bases, and 13 bases lay between the germline ends. Per germline, CDR1 PRHDT and CDR2 FYEKMQ (reference sequence). CDR3 amino acids: CASNWGRNSYEQYF. The CDR3 region has the DNA TGTGCCAGCAATTGGGGGCGAAACTCCTACGAGCAGTACTTC.

In its sample, this clone was seen a few times. Other DNA variants within this sample encode the same CDR3. The rearrangement uses TRBV7-2 and TRBJ2-5; the D gene is possibly TRBD2 (6 bases). Germline CDR1 and CDR2: SGHTA and FQGNSA. This CDR3 comprises 13 residues. Trimming removed 0 bases at V and 4 bases at J, with 6 bases between. This CDR3 is CASSLAGGETQYF. The CDR3 DNA reads TGTGCCAGCAGCTTAGCGGGGGGAGAGACCCAGTACTTC.

This clone has more than one count but fewer than ten. V gene TRBV9 combines with J gene TRBJ2-2; possibly TRBD2 for D (7 bases). The CDR3 covers 13 residues. The V gene lost 3 bases and the J gene lost 6 bases, with 9 bases spanning the gap. Per the germline V gene, CDR1 is SGDLS and CDR2 is YYNGEE. CDR3 sequence (DNA): TGTGCCAGCAGCGGGGGGGGCCCCGGGGAGCTGTTTTTT. It translates to CASSGGGPGELFF.

This clone was seen only a few times. V usage is TRBV10-3 and J usage is TRBJ2-4; the match to TRBD1 covers 10 bases. Trimming removed 4 bases from V and 5 bases from J; junction bases left unmatched: 2. Germline V gene sequence: CDR1 ENHRY, CDR2 SYGVKD. The CDR3 loop spans 14 amino acids. The CDR3 sequence: CAISATGGENIQYF. CDR3 nucleotides: TGTGCCATCAGTGCGACAGGGGGCGAAAACATTCAGTACTTC.

The gene calls are TRBV27 and TRBJ2-7; maybe TRBD2 (6 bases). Germline CDR1 and CDR2: MNHEY and SMNVEV (reference sequence). Trimming stripped 1 base from V and 7 bases from J, with 17 bases between. The length of the CDR3 is 15 residues. CDR3 in DNA: TGTGCCAGCAGTTTATGGGCTAGCGCGACCGGGGAGCAGTACTTC. Translating gives CASSLWASATGEQYF.

V is TRBV5-1 and J is TRBJ2-3; 11 nucleotides agree with TRBD2. Germline V gives CDR1 SGHRS, CDR2 YFSETQ. J was trimmed by 4 bases and V by 6 bases; bases with no gene match: 7. The length of the CDR3 is 15 residues. The CDR3 spells CASKALAGDSDTQYF. DNA for the CDR3: TGCGCCAGCAAGGCACTAGCGGGAGACTCAGATACGCAGTATTTT. Together with reference TRBV5-1 and TRBJ2-3, the CDR3 gives the full variable domain: KAGVTQTPRYLIKTRGQQVTLSCSPISGHRSVSWYQQTPGQGLQFLFEYFSETQRNKGNFPGRFSGRQFSNSRSEMNVSTLELGDSALYLCASKALAGDSDTQYFGPGTRLTVL.

The table lists this clone with a few counts. The gene calls are TRBV4-3 and TRBJ1-5, with D hard to call. Germline loops: CDR1 LGHNA, CDR2 YSLEER. V gave up 3 bases and J gave up 9 bases, with 12 bases separating them. CDR3 length equals 13 residues. The CDR3 spells CASSHELERPQHF. The DNA of the CDR3 is TGCGCCAGCAGCCACGAATTAGAACGGCCCCAGCATTTT.

This clone was observed a few times. The V and J genes are TRBV9 and TRBJ2-7; 15 positions agree with TRBD2. V was pared by 4 bases and J by 3 bases, with 5 bases of the junction left unmatched. Looked up from germline, CDR1 is SGDLS and CDR2 is YYNGEE. CDR3 length: 16 amino acids. This CDR3 reads CASSPRTSGRVYEQYF. The CDR3 nucleotides are TGTGCCAGCAGCCCTCGGACTAGCGGGAGGGTCTACGAGCAGTACTTC.

V is TRBV30 and J is TRBJ2-5, with D possibly matching TRBD2 (5 bases). The ends were cut back, 3 bases at V and 6 bases at J, with 14 bases in the middle. The CDR3 covers 13 residues. Germline loops: CDR1 GTSNPN, CDR2 SVGIG (reference sequence). CDR3 amino acids: CAWSDTGWQTQYF. Written as DNA, the CDR3 is TGTGCCTGGAGCGATACGGGGTGGCAGACCCAGTACTTC.

The rearrangement joins TRBV2 to TRBJ2-5; 9 bases line up with TRBD2. There are 13 residues in the CDR3. Germline V gene sequence: CDR1 SNHLY, CDR2 FYNNEI. Trimming cost V 5 bases and J 7 bases; bases outside gene matches: 5. The CDR3 DNA reads as TGTGCCAGCAGTCCTAGCGGGACGCCGACCCAGTACTTC. Its protein is CASSPSGTPTQYF.

The chain joins TRBV27 to TRBJ2-7, with 11 nucleotides matching TRBD2. The length of the CDR3 is 16 residues. Germline V gene data show CDR1 as MNHEY and CDR2 as SMNVEV (reference sequence). After removal of 5 bases from V and 4 bases from J, the junction contained 10 bases not matched to a gene. The CDR3 DNA follows: TGTGCCAGCAGTCTACAAACGACTAGCGGGAAGTACGAGCAGTACTTC. Its translation: CASSLQTTSGKYEQYF.

This clone was detected a few times. The chain has TRBV9 and TRBJ2-1; 10 bases fit TRBD2. There are 17 residues in the CDR3. Germline loops: CDR1 SGDLS, CDR2 YYNGEE. Germline trimming cut 3 bases from V and 7 bases from J; bases unmatched to any gene: 13. This chain's CDR3 is CASSGGEREGLLNEQFF. The CDR3 DNA reads TGTGCCAGCAGCGGAGGAGAGCGGGAGGGCCTGTTGAATGAGCAGTTCTTC.

This clone has more than one count but fewer than ten. The CDR3 here is CASIDRVMNTEAFF. CDR3 in DNA: TGTGCCAGCATAGACAGGGTAATGAACACTGAAGCTTTCTTT. This chain joins TRBV19 and TRBJ1-1; the match to TRBD1 covers 7 bases. Germline CDR1 reads LNHDA; CDR2 reads SQIVND (reference sequence). After removal of 9 bases from V and 0 bases from J, the junction contained 7 bases not matched to a gene. The CDR3 spans 14 residues.

This chain joins TRBV7-2 and TRBJ2-5; 10 bases fit TRBD1. Per germline, CDR1 SGHTA and CDR2 FQGNSA. V was pared by 4 bases and J by 6 bases, with 8 bases of the junction left unmatched. The CDR3 loop spans 15 amino acids. The CDR3 reads CASSWGQGSGKTQYF. The DNA for the CDR3 is TGTGCCAGCAGCTGGGGACAGGGGAGCGGGAAGACCCAGTACTTC.

The chain couples TRBV29-1 to TRBJ1-2; possible D gene TRBD1, 5 bases. V lost 5 bases, J lost 1 base, and 8 bases lay in between. In germline, CDR1 is SQVTM, CDR2 ANQGSEA. The CDR3 has 12 residues. This chain's CDR3 is CSVMTDNYGYTF. CDR3 bases: TGCAGCGTTATGACAGATAACTATGGCTACACCTTC.